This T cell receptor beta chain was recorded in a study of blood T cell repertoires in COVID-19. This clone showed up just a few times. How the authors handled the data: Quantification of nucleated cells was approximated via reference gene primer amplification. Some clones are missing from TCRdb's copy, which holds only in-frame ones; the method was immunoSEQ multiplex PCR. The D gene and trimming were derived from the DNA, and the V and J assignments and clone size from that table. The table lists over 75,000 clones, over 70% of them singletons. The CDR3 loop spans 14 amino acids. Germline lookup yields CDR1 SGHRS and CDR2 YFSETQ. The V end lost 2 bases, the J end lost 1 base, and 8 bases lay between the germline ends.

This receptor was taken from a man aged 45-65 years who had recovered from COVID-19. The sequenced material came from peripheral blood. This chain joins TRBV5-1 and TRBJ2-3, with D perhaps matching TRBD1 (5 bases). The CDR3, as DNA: TGCGCCAGCAGCTTCTTCAGGGGCACAGATACGCAGTATTTT. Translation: CASSFFRGTDTQYF.